This T cell receptor beta chain was obtained from a study of blood T cell repertoires in COVID-19. Some clones are missing from TCRdb's copy, which holds only in-frame ones; the method was immunoSEQ multiplex PCR. The sample has about 270,000 clones, 75% to 90% seen once; the top ten hold 4.1%. Germline assignment: CDR1 MNHEY and CDR2 SVGAGI. The trim removed 7 bases at V and 0 bases at J, leaving 4 bases unmatched. This CDR3 has 14 residues. The receptor comes from a woman in her 30s with acute COVID-19. Sequences were obtained from PBMCs or T cells enriched from blood (not recorded which). This sequence joins TRBV6-5 and TRBJ2-3, with 7 bases aligning to TRBD1. The CDR3 DNA is TGTGCCAGCACTGGGACAGATAGCACAGATACGCAGTATTTT. It specifies CASTGTDSTDTQYF.